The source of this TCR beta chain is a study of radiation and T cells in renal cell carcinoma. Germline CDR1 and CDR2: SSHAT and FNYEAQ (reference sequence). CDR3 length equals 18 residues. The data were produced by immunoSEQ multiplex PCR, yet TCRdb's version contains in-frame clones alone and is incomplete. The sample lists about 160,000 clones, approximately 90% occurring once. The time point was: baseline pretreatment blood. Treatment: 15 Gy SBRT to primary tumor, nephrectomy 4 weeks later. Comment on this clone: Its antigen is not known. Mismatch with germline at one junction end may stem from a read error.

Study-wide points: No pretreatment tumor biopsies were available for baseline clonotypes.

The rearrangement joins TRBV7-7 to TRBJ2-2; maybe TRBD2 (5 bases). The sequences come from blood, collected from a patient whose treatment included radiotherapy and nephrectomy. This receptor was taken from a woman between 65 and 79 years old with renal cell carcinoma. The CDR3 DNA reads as TGTGCTAGCAGCTTAGCGATTCAACAGCTCCTTAACACCGGGGAGCTGTTTTTT. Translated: CASSLAIQQLLNTGELFF.